This entry is about one TCR beta chain. The antigen is undetermined. Sequencing used immunoSEQ v3. Method: immunoSEQ multiplex PCR; TCRdb's copy keeps in-frame clones and lacks some. Of about 52,000 clones in the sample, 79% are singletons; the top ten hold 4.8%. CDR1 is SGHDN and CDR2 is FVKESK in the germline V gene. The CDR3 spans 13 residues. Trimming left V 6 bases short and J 6 bases short, with 11 bases between. The data derive from a study of TIL therapy for anti-PD-1-resistant metastatic lung cancer. Study at large: A handful of tumors were EGFR-mutant and two were ALK-rearranged. Study-wide points: Treatment-naive, never-smoker and oncogene-addicted patients were overrepresented in this highly selected cohort.

Time point here: pre-treatment sample, taken before nivolumab and TIL therapy. Sample: blood, taken at baseline. The sequence derives from a woman aged 30-85 years with non-small cell lung cancer. The chain carries TRBV14 and TRBJ2-2, with D maybe TRBD2 (5 bases). The chain's CDR3 is CASRLADAGELFF. Here the CDR3 DNA reads TGTGCCAGCAGGCTAGCTGATGCCGGGGAGCTGTTTTTT.